This TCR beta chain is from a study of cytomegalovirus exposure and HLA in healthy donors. The PCR made use of 60 Vbeta and 13 Jbeta primers. Some clones are missing from TCRdb's copy, which holds only in-frame ones; the method was immunoSEQ multiplex PCR. The repertoire consists of approximately 260,000 clones, with approximately 84% occurring once and the leading ten covering 1.5% to 2%. Germline CDR1 SGHTA, CDR2 FQGNSA. The germline V and J ends were trimmed by 5 bases and 7 bases, with 15 bases remaining between them. CDR3 length equals 14 residues. Sequencing was performed on PBMCs. The sequence came from a woman in her thirties or forties in good health and CMV-seropositive. The V gene is TRBV7-2, the J gene TRBJ2-4; a possible D gene is TRBD1 (5 bases). Written as DNA, the CDR3 is TGTGCCAGCAGCCAATCCCAGGGATCCAACATTCAGTACTTC. It yields the protein CASSQSQGSNIQYF.